This T cell receptor beta chain was documented in a study of beta chain features in type 1 diabetes. Study-level points and caveats: cDNA-based reads could over-represent cells with high TCR expression. Whatever favoring of shorter templates PCR might show would apply equally to patients and controls. A greater similarity of naive, central memory and Treg TCRB repertoires was seen among patients than among healthy donors.

Markers CD45RO/CCR7/CD25/CD127/CD95/CD27 served to sort CD4+ naive, central memory, regulatory and stem cell-like memory cells. As for this clone: Its antigen is as yet unknown. The same CDR3 also results from other DNA sequences found in this sample.

What was sequenced were expressed TCRB transcripts, since all of the isolated RNA had been reverse transcribed. The assay was immunoSEQ multiplex PCR, and TCRdb's table has in-frame clones only and misses some. The sample contains about 370,000 clones, roughly 15% of which appear only once. V gave up 3 bases and J gave up 1 base, with 6 bases separating them. The CDR3 runs to 13 residues. Germline loops: CDR1 KGHSH, CDR2 LQKENI. The source material was naive CD4+ T cells from blood. J is TRBJ1-1 and V is TRBV18; unclear D gene. This receptor was identified in a woman aged 18-29 years in good health. The CDR3 sequence: CASSPGRNTEAFF. The CDR3 DNA reads as TGTGCCAGCTCACCGGGCCGGAACACTGAAGCTTTCTTT.